One T cell receptor beta chain is described in this entry. Prior autoimmune disease or systemic immunosuppression barred patients. CDR1 is SGHTA, CDR2 FQGTGA, per germline. V was pared by 4 bases and J by 5 bases, with 17 bases between. The CDR3 totals 15 residues. The sample comes from a study of OX40 agonist ivuxolimab in advanced cancers. On the study more broadly: Under the entry rules, prior anti-PD-1, anti-PD-L1 or anti-CTLA-4 therapy was allowed, and about 38% had some. One patient with hepatocellular carcinoma and two with cutaneous melanoma, three in all, had partial responses.

Clones were read by immunoSEQ multiplex PCR, and TCRdb kept only the in-frame ones, dropping some. The sample records some 7,000 clones, 75% to 90% being singletons. The sequencing used CD4+ or CD8+ T cells sorted from blood, collected in a trial of the OX40 agonist ivuxolimab. This sequence joins TRBV7-3 and TRBJ1-2; D is uncertain. This clonotype was obtained from an adult with an advanced solid tumor such as melanoma, head and neck, liver or kidney cancer. This chain's CDR3 is CASSSSGEQFYGYTF. The CDR3 DNA is TGTGCCAGCAGCTCCTCCGGGGAACAGTTTTATGGCTACACCTTC.